The T cell receptor (beta chain) under discussion was sequenced for a study of blood T cell repertoires in COVID-19 (TCRdb year 2020). Some background on the complete study: The collaborator samples originated in the United States, Italy and Spain and spanned the acute and convalescent phases of COVID-19. The material from the prospective study consisted of cDNA or gDNA derived from T cells, B-cell-depleted T cells, or PBMCs. The dataset comprised deeply sampled blood TCRbeta repertoires from subjects exposed to, actively infected with, or recovered from COVID-19. A freely available public database, intended as a resource for researchers studying the immune response to SARS-CoV-2, is where the repertoires were released. The samples were drawn from the first 160 participants of the ongoing ImmuneRACE study and from over a thousand subjects provided by 6 global collaborators. Nearly every sample came with metadata listing a de-identified subject ID, COVID-19 status, age in years and sex. Where available, HLA class I and class II types were obtained from metadata supplied by the sample provider rather than from assay-based typing. Study-wide conclusions, independent of this receptor: Clinical and demographic metadata were provided uncurated, with the amount varying by source and participant.

Germline trimming amounts to 3 bases on V and 7 bases on J, with 7 as the count of junction bases outside the gene matches. The cysteine opens and the phenylalanine closes a CDR3 of 14 amino acids. Only CDR3 DNA is held: 42 bases, read in frame from base 1. The germline V gene encodes CDR1 GTSNPN and CDR2 SVGIG (reference sequence). TCRbeta CDR3 regions were amplified from genomic DNA by means of the immunoSEQ Assay, a bias-controlled multiplex PCR. As for how the authors treated the data: The number of nucleated cells in each sample was estimated by amplification of reference gene primers within the assay. To quantify the absolute abundance of each unique TCRbeta CDR3 rearrangement, sequence reads were collapsed and filtered. For each sample, productive Simpson clonality was calculated as the square root of Simpson's diversity index over productive rearrangements. This immuneACCESS table, as held by TCRdb, lists in-frame sequences with V and J called but not all clones. Of the missing ones, under half trace to an unresolved V gene in checked studies; the others have no known cause. V and J calls and clone size are given by that table; D and trimming were obtained from the DNA. Across this sample there are about 74,000 clones, with less than 95% seen only once. The ten largest account for roughly 1% of the sample.

As for this clone: Its binding antigen is unknown. No base-level quality is on record; no much larger clone is a single base apart.

Whole blood was collected in K2EDTA tubes by collaborating institutions according to the institutions' own protocols. For TCRbeta analysis, collaborators shipped samples as frozen whole blood, isolated PBMCs, or DNA extracted from either of those sample types. The chain joins TRBV30 to TRBJ1-4, with TRBD1 matching 8 junction bases. The TCR comes from a woman aged 45-65 years in a cohort sampled during active COVID-19. The sample taken for sequencing was peripheral blood. The CDR3 in this case is CAWSAGGGGEKLFF. DNA sequence: TGTGCCTGGAGCGCAGGGGGCGGGGGTGAAAAACTGTTTTTT.